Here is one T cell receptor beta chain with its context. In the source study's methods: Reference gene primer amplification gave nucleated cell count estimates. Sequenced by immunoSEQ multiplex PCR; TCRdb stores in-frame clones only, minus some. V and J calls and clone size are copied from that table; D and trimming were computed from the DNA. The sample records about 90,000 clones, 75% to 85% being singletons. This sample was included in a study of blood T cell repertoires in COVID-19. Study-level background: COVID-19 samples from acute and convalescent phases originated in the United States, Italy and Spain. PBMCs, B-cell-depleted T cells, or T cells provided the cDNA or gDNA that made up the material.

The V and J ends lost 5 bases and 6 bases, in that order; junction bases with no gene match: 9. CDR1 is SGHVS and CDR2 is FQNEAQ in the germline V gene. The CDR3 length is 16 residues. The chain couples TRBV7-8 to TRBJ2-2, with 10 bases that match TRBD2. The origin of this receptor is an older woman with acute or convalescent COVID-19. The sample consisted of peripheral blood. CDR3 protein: CASSPLAGAGAGELFF. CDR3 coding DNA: TGTGCCAGCAGCCCCCTAGCGGGAGCGGGGGCCGGGGAGCTGTTTTTT.